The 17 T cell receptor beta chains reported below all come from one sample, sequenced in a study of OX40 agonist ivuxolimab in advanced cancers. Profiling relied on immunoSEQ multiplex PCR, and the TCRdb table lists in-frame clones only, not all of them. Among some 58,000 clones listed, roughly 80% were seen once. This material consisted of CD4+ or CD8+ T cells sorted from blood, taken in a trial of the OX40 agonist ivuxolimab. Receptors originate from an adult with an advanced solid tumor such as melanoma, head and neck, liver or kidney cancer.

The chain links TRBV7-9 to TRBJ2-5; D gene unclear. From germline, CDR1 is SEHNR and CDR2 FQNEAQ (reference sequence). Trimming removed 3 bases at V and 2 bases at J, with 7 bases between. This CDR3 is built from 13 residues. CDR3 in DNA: TGTGCCAGCAGCTTGTCCAGGCAAGAGACCCAGTACTTC. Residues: CASSLSRQETQYF.

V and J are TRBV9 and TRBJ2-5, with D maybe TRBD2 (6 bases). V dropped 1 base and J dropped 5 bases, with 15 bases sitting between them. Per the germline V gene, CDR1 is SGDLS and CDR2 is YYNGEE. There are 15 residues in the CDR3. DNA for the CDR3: TGTGCCAGCAGCGTAACTAGCAAGAGTGTGGAGACCCAGTACTTC. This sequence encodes CASSVTSKSVETQYF.

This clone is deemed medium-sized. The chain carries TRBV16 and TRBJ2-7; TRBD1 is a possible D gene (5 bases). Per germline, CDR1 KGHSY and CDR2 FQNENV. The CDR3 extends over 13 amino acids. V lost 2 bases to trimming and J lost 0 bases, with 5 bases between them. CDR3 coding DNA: TGTGCCAGCAGCCAAAGGGGCTCCTACGAGCAGTACTTC. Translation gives CASSQRGSYEQYF. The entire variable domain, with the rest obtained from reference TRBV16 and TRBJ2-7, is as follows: GEEVAQTPKHLVRGEGQKAKLYCAPIKGHSYVFWYQQVLKNEFKFLISFQNENVFDETGMPKERFSAKCLPNSPCSLEIQATKLEDSAVYFCASSQRGSYEQYFGPGTRLTVT.

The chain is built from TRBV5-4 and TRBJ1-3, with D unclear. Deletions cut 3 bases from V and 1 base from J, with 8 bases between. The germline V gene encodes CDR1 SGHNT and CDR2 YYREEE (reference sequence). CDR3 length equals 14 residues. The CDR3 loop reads CASSSGLSGNTIYF. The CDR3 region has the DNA TGTGCCAGCAGCTCTGGACTATCTGGAAACACCATATATTTT.

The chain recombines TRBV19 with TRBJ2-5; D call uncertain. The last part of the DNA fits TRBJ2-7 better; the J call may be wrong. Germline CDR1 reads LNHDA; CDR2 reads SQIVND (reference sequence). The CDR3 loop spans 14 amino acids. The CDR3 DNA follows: TGTGCCAGTAGTATCTCCCGTCCTGGTTACGAGCAGTACTTC. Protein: CASSISRPGYEQYF.

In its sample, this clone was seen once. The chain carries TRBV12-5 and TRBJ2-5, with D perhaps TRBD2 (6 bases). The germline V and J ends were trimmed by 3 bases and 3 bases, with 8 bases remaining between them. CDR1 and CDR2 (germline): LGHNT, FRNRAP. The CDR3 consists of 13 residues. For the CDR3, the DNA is TGTGCTAGTGGTTTTTCGGGAGAAGAGACCCAGTACTTC. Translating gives CASGFSGEETQYF.

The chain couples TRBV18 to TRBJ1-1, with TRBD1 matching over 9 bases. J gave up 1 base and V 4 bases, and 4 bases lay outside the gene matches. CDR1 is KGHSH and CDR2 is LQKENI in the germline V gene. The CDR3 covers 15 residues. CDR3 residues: CASSLSQGANTEAFF. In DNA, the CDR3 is TGTGCCAGCTCACTCTCACAGGGGGCGAACACTGAAGCTTTCTTT.

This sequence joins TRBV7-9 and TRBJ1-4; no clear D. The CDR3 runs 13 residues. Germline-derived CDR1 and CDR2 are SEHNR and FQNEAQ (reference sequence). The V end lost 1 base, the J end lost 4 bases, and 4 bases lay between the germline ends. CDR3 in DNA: TGTGCCAGCAGCTTAGAGGGTAATGAAAAACTGTTTTTT. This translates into CASSLEGNEKLFF.

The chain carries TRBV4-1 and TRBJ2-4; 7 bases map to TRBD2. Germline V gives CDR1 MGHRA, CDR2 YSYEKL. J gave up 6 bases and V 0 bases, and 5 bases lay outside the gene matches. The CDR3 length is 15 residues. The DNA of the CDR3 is TGCGCCAGCAGCCAAGAGCCGGGACTACCAAACATTCAGTACTTC. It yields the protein CASSQEPGLPNIQYF.

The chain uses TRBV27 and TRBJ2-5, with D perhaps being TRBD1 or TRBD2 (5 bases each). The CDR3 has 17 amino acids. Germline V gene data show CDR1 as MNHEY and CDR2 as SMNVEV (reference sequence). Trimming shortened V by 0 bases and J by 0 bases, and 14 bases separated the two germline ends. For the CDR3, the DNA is TGTGCCAGCAGTTTATCGGCCTGGGGACGGAACCAAGAGACCCAGTACTTC. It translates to CASSLSAWGRNQETQYF.

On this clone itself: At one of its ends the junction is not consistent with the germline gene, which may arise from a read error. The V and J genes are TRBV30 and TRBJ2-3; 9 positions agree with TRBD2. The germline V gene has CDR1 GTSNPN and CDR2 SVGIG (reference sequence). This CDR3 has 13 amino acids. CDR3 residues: CAWSPFSGLAEDF. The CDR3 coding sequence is TGTGCCTGGAGTCCCTTCTCGGGACTAGCAGAGGATTTT. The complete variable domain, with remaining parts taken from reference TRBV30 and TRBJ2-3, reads SQTIHQWPATLVQPVGSPLSLECTVEGTSNPNLYWYRQAAGRGLQLLFYSVGIGQISSEVPQNLSASRPQDRQFILSSKKLLLSDSGFYLCAWSPFSGLAEDFGPGTRLTVL.

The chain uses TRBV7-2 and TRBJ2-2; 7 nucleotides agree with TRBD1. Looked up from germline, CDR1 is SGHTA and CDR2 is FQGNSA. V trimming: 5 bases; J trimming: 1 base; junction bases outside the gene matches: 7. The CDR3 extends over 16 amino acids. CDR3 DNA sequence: TGTGCCAGCAGCCCTAGAGGGGGCTTGAACACCGGGGAGCTGTTTTTT. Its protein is CASSPRGGLNTGELFF.

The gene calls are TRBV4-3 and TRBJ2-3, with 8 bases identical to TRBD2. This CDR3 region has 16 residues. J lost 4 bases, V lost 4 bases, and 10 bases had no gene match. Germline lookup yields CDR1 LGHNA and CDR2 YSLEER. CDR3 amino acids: CASSPYSGSGADTQYF. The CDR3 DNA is TGCGCCAGCAGCCCTTACAGCGGGAGTGGGGCAGATACGCAGTATTTT.

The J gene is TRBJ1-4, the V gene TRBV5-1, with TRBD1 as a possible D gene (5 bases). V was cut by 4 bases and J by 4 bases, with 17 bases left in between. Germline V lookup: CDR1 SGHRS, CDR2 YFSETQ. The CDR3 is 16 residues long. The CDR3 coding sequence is TGCGCCAGCAGCCTCGGGACGGACTCTTATAATGAAAAACTGTTTTTT. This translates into CASSLGTDSYNEKLFF.

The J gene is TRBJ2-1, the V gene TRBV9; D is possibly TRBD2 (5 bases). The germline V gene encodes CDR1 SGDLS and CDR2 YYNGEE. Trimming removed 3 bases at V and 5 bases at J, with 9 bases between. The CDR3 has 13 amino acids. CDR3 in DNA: TGTGCCAGCAGCGGCGGAGGAAACAATGAGCAGTTCTTC. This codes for CASSGGGNNEQFF.

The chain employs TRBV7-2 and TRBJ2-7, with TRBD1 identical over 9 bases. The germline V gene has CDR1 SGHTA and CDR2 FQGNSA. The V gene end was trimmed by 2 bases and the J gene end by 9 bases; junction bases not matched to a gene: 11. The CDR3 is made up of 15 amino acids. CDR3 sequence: CASSLLSTGGLGQYF. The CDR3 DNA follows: TGTGCCAGCAGCTTACTCTCGACAGGGGGGTTAGGGCAGTACTTC.

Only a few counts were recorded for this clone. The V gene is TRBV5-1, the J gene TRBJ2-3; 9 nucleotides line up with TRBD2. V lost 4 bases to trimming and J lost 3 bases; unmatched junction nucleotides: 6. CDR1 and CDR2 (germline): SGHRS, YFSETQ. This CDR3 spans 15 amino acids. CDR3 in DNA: TGCGCCAGCAGCGAAAGTAGCGGGAGAACAGATACGCAGTATTTT. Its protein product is CASSESSGRTDTQYF.